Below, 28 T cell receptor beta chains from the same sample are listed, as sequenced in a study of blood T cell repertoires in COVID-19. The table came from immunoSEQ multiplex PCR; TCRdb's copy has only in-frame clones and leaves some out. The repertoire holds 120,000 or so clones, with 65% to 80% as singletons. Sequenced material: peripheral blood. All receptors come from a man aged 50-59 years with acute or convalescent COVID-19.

The DNA of the CDR3 is TGTGCCAGCAGCTTGTTGGTCCGGGAGAAGGACAATGAGCAGTTCTTC. This gives the protein CASSLLVREKDNEQFF. J is TRBJ2-1 and V is TRBV5-8, with a tentative D call TRBD2 (6 bases). CDR3 length: 16 amino acids. CDR1 and CDR2 from the germline V gene are SGHTS and YDEGEE. V was trimmed by 1 base and J by 5 bases, leaving 16 bases between them.

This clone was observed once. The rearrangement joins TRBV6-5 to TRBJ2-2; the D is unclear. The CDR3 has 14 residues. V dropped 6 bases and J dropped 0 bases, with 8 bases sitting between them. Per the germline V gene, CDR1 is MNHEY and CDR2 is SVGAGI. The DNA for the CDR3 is TGTGCCAGCAGAAATAGCCCGAACACCGGGGAGCTGTTTTTT. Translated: CASRNSPNTGELFF.

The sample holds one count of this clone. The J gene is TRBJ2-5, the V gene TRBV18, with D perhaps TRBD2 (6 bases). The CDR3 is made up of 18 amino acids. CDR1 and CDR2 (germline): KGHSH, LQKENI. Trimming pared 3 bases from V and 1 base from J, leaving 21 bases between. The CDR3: CASSPRPAQRVLQETQYF. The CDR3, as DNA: TGTGCCAGCTCACCTCGTCCTGCCCAGCGGGTACTCCAAGAGACCCAGTACTTC.

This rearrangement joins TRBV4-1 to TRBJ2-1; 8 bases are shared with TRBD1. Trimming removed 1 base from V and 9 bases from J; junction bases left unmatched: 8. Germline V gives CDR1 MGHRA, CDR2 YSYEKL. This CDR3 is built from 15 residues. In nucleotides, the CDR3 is TGCGCCAGCAGCCAAGGCCAGGGGGCGTTGGCTGAGCAGTTCTTC. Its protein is CASSQGQGALAEQFF.

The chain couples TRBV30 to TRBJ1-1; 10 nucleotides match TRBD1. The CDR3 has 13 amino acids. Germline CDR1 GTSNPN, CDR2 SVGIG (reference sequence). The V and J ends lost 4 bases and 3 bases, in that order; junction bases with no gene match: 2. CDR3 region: CAWTGTGDTEAFF. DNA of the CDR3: TGTGCCTGGACCGGGACAGGGGACACTGAAGCTTTCTTT.

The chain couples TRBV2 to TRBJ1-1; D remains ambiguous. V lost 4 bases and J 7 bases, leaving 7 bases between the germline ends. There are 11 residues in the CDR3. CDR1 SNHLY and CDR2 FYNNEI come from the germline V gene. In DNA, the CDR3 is TGTGCCAGCAGTGGGCAGGTTGAAGCTTTCTTT. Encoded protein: CASSGQVEAFF.

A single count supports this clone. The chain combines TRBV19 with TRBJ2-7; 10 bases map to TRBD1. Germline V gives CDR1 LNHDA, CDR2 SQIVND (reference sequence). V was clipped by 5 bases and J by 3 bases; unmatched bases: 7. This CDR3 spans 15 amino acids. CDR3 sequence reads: CASSVGTGDLYEQYF. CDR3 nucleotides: TGTGCCAGTAGTGTTGGGACAGGGGACCTCTACGAGCAGTACTTC.

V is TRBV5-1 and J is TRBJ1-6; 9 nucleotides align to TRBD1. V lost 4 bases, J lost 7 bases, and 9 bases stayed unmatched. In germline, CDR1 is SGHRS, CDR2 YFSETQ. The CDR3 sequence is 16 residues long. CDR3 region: CASSLGLGQGNSPLHF. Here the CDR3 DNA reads TGCGCCAGCAGCCTGGGTTTAGGACAGGGGAATTCACCCCTCCACTTT.

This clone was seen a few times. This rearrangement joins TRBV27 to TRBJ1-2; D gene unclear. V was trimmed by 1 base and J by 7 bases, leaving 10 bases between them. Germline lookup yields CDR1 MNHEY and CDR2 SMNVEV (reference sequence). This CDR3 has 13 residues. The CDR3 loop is CASSLYGSGGYTF. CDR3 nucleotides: TGTGCCAGCAGTTTATACGGGTCGGGTGGCTACACCTTC.

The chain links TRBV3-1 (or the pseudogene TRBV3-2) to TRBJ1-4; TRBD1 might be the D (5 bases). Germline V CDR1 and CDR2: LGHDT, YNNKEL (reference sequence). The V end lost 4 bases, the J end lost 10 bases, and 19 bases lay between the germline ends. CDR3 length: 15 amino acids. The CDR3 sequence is CASSPPGPGRSKLFF. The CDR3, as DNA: TGTGCCAGCAGCCCCCCGGGACCAGGGAGGTCAAAACTGTTTTTT.

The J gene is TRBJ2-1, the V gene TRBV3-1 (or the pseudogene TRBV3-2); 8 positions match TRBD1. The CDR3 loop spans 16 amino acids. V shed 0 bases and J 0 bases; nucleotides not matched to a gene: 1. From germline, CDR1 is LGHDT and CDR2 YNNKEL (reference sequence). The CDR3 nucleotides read TGTGCCAGCAGCCAAGAGACAGGGGCCTCCTACAATGAGCAGTTCTTC. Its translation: CASSQETGASYNEQFF.

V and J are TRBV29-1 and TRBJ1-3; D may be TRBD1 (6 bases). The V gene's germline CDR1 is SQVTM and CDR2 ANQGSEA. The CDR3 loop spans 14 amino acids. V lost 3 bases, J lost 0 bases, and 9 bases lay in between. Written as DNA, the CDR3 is TGCAGCGTTGAGACGACAGGCTCTGGAAACACCATATATTTT. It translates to CSVETTGSGNTIYF.

CDR3 nucleotides: TGTGCCAGCAGCCCTTGGACTAGCGAGATCAATGAGCAGTTCTTC. It encodes CASSPWTSEINEQFF. The rearrangement joins TRBV11-3 to TRBJ2-1, with 9 bases lining up with TRBD2. CDR1 and CDR2 (germline): SGHNT, YENEEA. The CDR3 totals 15 residues. The V gene end was trimmed by 5 bases and the J gene end by 6 bases; junction bases not matched to a gene: 8. Looking up the rest from reference TRBV11-3 and TRBJ2-1 gives the full variable domain: EAGVVQSPRYKIIEKKQPVAFWCNPISGHNTLYWYLQNLGQGPELLIRYENEEAVDDSQLPKDRFSAERLKGVDSTLKIQPAELGDSAVYLCASSPWTSEINEQFFGPGTRLTVL.

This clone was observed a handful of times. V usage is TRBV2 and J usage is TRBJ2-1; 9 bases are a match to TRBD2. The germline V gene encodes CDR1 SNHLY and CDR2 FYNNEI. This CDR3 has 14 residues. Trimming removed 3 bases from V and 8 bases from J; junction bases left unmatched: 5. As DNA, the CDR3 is TGTGCCAGCAGTGAGCGCGGGGGGGCGTATGAGCAGTTCTTC. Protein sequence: CASSERGGAYEQFF.

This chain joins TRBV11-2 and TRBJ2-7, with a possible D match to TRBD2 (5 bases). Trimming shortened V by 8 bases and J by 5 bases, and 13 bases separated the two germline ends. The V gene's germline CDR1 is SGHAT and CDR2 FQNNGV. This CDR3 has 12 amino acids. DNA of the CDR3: TGTGCCAGCGGCCAGAGGGTTGACGAGCAGTACTTC. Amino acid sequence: CASGQRVDEQYF.

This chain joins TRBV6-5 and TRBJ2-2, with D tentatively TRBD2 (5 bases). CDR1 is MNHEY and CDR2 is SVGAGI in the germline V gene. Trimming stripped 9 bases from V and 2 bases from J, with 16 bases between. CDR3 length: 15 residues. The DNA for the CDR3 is TGTGCCAGTGACTGGAGGCTAGGAAACACCGGGGAGCTGTTTTTT. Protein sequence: CASDWRLGNTGELFF.

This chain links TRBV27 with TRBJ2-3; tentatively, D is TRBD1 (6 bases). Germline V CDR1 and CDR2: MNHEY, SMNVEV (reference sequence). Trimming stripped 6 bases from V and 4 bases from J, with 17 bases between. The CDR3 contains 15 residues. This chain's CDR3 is CASSLQGRWADTQYF. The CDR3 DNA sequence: TGTGCCAGCAGCCTGCAGGGGCGCTGGGCAGATACGCAGTATTTT.

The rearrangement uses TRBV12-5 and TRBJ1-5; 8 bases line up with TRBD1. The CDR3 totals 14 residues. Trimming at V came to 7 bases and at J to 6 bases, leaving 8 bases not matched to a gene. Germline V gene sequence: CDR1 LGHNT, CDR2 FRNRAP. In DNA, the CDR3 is TGTGCTAGTGCCACCGGACAGGGTGGTCAGCCCCAGCATTTT. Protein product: CASATGQGGQPQHF.

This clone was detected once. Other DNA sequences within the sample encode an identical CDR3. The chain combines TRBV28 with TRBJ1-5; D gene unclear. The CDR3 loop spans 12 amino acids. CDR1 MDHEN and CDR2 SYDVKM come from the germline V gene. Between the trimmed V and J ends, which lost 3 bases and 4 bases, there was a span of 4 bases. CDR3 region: CASSFSNQPQHF. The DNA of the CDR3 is TGTGCCAGCAGTTTTAGTAATCAGCCCCAGCATTTT.

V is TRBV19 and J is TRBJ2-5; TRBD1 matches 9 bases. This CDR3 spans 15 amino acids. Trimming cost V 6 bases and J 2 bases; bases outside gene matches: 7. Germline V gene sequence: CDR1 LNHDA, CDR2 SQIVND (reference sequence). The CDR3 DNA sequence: TGTGCCAGTAGCCCAGGACAGGGGAAACAAGAGACCCAGTACTTC. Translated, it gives CASSPGQGKQETQYF. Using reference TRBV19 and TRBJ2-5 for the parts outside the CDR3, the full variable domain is DGGITQSPKYLFRKEGQNVTLSCEQNLNHDAMYWYRQDPGQGLRLIYYSQIVNDFQKGDIAEGYSVSREKKESFPLTVTSAQKNPTAFYLCASSPGQGKQETQYFGPGTRLLVL.

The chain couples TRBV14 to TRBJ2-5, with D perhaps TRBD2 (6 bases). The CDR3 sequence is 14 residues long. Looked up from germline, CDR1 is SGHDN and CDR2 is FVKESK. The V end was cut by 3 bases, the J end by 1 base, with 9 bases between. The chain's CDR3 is CASSQRDGQETQYF. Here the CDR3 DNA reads TGTGCCAGCAGCCAGCGGGACGGCCAAGAGACCCAGTACTTC.

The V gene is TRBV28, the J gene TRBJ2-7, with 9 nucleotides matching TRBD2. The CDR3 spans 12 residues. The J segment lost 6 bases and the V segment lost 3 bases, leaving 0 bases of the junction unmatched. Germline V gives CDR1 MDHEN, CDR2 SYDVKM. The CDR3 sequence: CASSLRGGEQYF. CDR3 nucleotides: TGTGCCAGCAGTTTGCGGGGGGGCGAGCAGTACTTC.

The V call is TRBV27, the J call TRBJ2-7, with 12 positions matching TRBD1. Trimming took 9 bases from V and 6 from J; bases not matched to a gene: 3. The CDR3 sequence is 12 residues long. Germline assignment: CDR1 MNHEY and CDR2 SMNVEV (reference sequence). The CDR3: CASWDRGLEQYF. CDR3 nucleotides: TGTGCCAGTTGGGACAGGGGGCTCGAGCAGTACTTC.

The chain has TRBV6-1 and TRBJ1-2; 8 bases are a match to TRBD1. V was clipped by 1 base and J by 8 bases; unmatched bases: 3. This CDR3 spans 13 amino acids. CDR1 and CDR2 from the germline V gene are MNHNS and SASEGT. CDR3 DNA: TGTGCCAGCAGTGAAGGGACAGGGATGGGCTACACCTTC. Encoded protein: CASSEGTGMGYTF.

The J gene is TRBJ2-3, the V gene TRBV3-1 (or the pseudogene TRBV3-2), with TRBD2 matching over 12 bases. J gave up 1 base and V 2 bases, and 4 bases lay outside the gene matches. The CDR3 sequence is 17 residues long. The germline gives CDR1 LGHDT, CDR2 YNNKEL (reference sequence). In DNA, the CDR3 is TGTGCCAGCAGCCAATTTCTAGCGGGGGGGGGCACAGATACGCAGTATTTT. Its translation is CASSQFLAGGGTDTQYF.

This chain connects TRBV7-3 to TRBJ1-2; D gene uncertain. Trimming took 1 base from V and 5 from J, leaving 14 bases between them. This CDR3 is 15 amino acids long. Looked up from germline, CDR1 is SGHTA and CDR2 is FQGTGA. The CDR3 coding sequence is TGTGCCAGCAGCTTAATTTTACCGGGTTCGTATGGCTACACCTTC. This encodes CASSLILPGSYGYTF.

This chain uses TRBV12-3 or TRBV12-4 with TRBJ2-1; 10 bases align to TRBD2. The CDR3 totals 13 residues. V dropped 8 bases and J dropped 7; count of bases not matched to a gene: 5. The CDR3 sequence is CASGSGGPNEQFF. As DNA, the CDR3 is TGTGCCAGCGGTAGCGGGGGGCCGAATGAGCAGTTCTTC.

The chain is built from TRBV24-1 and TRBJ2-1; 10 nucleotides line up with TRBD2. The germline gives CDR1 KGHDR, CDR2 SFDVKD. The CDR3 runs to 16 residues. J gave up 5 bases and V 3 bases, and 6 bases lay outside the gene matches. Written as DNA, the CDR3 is TGTGCCACCAGTGATCCAAGCGGGGGGGCCAACAATGAGCAGTTCTTC. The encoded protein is CATSDPSGGANNEQFF.